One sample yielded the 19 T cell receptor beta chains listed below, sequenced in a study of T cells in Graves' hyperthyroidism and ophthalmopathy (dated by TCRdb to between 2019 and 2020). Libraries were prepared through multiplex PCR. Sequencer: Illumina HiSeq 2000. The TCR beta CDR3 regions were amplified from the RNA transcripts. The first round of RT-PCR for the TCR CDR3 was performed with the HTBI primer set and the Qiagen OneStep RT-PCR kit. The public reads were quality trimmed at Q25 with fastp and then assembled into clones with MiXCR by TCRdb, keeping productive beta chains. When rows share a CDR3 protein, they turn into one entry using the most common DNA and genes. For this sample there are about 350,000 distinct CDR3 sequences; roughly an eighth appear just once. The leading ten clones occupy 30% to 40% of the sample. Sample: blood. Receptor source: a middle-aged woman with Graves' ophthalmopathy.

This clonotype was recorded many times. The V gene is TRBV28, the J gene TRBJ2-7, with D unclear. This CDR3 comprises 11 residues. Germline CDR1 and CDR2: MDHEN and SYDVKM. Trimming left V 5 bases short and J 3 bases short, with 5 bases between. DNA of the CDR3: TGTGCCAGCAGTAATCTCTACGAGCAGTACTTC. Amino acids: CASSNLYEQYF.

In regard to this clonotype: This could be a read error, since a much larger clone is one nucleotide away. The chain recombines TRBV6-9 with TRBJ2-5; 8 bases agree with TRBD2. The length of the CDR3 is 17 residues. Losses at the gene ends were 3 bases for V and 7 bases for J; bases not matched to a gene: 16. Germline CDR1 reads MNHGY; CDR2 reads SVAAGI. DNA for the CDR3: TGTGCCAGCAGTTACATTGACTCAGGCGGGGGGTTGGGGACCCAGTACTTC. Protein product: CASSYIDSGGGLGTQYF.

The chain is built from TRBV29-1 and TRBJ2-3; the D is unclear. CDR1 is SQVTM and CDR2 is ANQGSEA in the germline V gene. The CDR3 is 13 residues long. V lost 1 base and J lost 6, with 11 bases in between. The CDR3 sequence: CSVEVSTADTQYF. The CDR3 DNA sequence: TGCAGCGTTGAAGTTTCCACGGCCGATACGCAGTATTTT.

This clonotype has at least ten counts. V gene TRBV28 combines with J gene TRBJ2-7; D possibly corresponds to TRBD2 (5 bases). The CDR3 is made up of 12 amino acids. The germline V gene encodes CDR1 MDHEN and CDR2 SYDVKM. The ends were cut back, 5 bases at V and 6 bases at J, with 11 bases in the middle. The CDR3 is CASSMRVLEQYF. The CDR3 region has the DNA TGTGCCAGCAGTATGAGGGTGCTCGAGCAGTACTTC.

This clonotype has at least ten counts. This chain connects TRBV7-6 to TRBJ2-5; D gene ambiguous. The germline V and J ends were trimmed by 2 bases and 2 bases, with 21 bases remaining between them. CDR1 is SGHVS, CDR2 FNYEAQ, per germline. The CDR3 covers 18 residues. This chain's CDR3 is CASSLRQAGARVQETQYF. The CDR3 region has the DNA TGTGCCAGCAGCTTACGTCAGGCCGGAGCCCGCGTACAAGAGACCCAGTACTTC.

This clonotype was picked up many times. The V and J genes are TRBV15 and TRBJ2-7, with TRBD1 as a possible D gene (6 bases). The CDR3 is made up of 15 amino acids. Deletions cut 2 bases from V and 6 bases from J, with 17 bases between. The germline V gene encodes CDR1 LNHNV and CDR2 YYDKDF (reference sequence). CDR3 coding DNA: TGTGCCACCAGCAGATCAGGACAGCGAAGAGGCGAGCAGTACTTC. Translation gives CATSRSGQRRGEQYF.

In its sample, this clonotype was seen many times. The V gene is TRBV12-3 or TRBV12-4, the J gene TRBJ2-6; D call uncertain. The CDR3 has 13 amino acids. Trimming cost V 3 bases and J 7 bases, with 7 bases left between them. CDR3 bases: TGTGCCAGCAGTTTGAACTCCGCCAACGTCCTGACTTTC. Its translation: CASSLNSANVLTF.

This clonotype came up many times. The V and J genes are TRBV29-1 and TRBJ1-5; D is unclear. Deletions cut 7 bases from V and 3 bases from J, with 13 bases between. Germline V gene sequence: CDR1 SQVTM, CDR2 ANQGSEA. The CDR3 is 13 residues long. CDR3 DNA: TGCAGCGCCCGGTCAGGCCCCAATCAGCCCCAGCATTTT. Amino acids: CSARSGPNQPQHF.

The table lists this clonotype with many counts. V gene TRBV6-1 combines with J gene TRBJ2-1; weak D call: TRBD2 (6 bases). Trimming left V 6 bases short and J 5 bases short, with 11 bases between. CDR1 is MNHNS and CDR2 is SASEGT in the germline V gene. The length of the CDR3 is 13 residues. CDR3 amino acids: CASRQLANNEQFF. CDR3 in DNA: TGTGCCAGCAGACAACTAGCTAACAATGAGCAGTTCTTC.

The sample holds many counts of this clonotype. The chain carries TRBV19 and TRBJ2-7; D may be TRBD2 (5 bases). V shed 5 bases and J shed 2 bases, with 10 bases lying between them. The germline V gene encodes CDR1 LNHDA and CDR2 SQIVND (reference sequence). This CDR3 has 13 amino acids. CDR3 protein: CASSRMGAYEQYF. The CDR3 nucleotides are TGTGCCAGTAGTCGAATGGGAGCCTACGAGCAGTACTTC. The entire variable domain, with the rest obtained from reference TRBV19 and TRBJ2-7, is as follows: DGGITQSPKYLFRKEGQNVTLSCEQNLNHDAMYWYRQDPGQGLRLIYYSQIVNDFQKGDIAEGYSVSREKKESFPLTVTSAQKNPTAFYLCASSRMGAYEQYFGPGTRLTVT.

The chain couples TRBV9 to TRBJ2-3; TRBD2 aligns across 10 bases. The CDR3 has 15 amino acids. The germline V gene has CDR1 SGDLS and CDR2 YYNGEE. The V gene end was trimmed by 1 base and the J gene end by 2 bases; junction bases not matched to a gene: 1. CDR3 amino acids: CASSVTSGITDTQYF. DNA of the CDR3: TGTGCCAGCAGCGTAACTAGCGGGATCACAGATACGCAGTATTTT.

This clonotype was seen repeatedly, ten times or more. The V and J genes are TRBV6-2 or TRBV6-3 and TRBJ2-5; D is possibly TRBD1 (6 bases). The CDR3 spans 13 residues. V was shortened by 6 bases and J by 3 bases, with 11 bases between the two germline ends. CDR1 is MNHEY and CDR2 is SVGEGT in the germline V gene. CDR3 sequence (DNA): TGTGCCAGCAGCCAAGGGGGAGAAGAGACCCAGTACTTC. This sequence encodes CASSQGGEETQYF.

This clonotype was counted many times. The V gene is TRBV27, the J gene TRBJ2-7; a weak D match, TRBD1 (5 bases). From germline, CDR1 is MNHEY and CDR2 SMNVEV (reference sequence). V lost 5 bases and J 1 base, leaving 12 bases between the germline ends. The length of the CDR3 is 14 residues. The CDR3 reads CASSKTDQSYEQYF. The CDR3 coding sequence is TGTGCCAGCAGTAAGACAGATCAGTCCTACGAGCAGTACTTC.

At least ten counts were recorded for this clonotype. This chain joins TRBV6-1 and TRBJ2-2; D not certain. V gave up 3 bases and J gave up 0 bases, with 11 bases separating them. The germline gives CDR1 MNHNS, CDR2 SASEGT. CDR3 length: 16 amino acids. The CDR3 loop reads CASSDYGLTNTGELFF. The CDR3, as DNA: TGTGCCAGCAGTGATTACGGCCTAACGAACACCGGGGAGCTGTTTTTT.

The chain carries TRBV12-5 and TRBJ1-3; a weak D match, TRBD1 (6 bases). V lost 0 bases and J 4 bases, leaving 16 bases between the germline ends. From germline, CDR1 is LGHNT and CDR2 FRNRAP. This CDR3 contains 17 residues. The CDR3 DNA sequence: TGTGCTAGTGGTTTGGTACTGGGTAGGGGGATAGGAAACACCATATATTTT. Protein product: CASGLVLGRGIGNTIYF.

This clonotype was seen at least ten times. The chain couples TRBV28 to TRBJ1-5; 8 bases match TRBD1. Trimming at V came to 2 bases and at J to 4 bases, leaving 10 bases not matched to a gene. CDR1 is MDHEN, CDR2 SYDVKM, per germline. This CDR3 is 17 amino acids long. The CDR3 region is CASSLQTGTGGNQPQHF. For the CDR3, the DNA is TGTGCCAGCAGTTTACAAACCGGGACAGGAGGTAATCAGCCCCAGCATTTT.

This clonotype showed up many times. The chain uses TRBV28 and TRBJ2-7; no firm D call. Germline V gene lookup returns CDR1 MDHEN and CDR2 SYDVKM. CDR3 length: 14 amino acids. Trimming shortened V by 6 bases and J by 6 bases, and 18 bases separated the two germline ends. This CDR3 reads CASRPAYTAFEQYF. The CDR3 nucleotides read TGTGCCAGCAGACCAGCCTACACAGCGTTCGAGCAGTACTTC.

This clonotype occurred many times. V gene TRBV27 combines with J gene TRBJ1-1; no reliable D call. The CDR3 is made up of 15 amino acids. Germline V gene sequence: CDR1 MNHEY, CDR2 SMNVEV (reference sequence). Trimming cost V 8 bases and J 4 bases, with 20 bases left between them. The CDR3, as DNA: TGTGCCAGCCAGCGCCAGGTATCCATTAGCACTGAAGCTTTCTTT. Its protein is CASQRQVSISTEAFF.

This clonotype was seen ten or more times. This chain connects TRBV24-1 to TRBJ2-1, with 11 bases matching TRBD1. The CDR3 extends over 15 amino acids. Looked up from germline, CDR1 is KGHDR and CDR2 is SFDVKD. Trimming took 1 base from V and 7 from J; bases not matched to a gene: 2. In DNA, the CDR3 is TGTGCCACCAGTGATTTCAGGGACAGGGGGAATGAGCAGTTCTTC. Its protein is CATSDFRDRGNEQFF.